This paragraph reports one T cell receptor (beta chain). The antigen remains unidentified. The data stem from a study of T cells after yellow fever vaccination. Notes on the study in general: Abundant clonotypes (contaminants from the bulk population) could be present in FACS-sorted repertoires.

A single record per CDR3 protein comes from TCRdb applying MiXCR to the 5' RACE reads. This table holds around 600,000 distinct CDR3 sequences, 9% to 15% found once. The origin of this receptor is a man aged 30 to 45 who received the YFV17D yellow fever vaccine. This specimen consisted of PBMCs, obtained on the day of the yellow fever booster vaccination.

DNA of the CDR3: TGTGCCTCCGGGCTAGCGGGAAATACGCAGTATTTT. It yields the protein CASGLAGNTQYF. J is TRBJ2-3 and V is TRBV3-1; 9 positions match TRBD2. After removal of 11 bases from V and 7 bases from J, the junction contained 7 bases not matched to a gene. The CDR3 is made up of 12 amino acids. Germline V gene data show CDR1 as LGHDT and CDR2 as YNNKEL (reference sequence).